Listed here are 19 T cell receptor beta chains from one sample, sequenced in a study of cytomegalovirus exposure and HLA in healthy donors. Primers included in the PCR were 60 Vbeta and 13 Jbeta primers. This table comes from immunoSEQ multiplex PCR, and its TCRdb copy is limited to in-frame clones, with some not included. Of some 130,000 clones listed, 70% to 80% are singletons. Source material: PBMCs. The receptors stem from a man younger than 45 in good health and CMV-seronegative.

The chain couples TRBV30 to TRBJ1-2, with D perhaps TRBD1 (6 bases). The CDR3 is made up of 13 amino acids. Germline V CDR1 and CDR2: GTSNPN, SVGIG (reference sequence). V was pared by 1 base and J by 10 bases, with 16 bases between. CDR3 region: CAWSGRDTGVYTF. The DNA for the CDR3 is TGTGCCTGGAGTGGACGGGACACCGGAGTCTACACCTTC.

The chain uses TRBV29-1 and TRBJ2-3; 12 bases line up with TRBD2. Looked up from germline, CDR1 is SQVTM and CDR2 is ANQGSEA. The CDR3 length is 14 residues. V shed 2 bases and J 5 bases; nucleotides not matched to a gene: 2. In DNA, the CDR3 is TGCAGCGTTGAAAAACTAGCGGGAGGAGATACGCAGTATTTT. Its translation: CSVEKLAGGDTQYF.

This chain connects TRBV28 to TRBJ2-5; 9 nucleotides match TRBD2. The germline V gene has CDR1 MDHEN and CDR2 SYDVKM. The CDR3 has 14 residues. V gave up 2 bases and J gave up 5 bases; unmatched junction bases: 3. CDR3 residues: CASSLAGGLETQYF. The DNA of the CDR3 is TGTGCCAGCAGTTTAGCGGGAGGGCTGGAGACCCAGTACTTC.

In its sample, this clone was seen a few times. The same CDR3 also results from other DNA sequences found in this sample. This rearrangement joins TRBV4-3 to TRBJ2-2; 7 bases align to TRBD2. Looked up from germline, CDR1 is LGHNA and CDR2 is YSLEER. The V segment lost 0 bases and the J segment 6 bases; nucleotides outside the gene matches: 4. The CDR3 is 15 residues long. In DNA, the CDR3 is TGCGCCAGCAGCCAAGATTGGGGGAGGGCCGGGGAGCTGTTTTTT. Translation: CASSQDWGRAGELFF.

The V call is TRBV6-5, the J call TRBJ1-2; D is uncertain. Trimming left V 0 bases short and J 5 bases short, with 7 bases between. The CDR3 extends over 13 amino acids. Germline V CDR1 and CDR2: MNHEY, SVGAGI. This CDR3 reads CASSYSTSYGYTF. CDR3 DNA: TGTGCCAGCAGTTACTCCACAAGTTATGGCTACACCTTC.

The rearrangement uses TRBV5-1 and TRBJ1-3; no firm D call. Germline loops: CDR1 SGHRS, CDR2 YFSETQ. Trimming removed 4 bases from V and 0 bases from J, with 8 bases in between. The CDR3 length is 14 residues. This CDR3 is CASSPEGSGNTIYF. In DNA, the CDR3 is TGCGCCAGCAGCCCGGAGGGCTCTGGAAACACCATATATTTT. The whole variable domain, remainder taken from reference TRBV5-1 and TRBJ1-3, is KAGVTQTPRYLIKTRGQQVTLSCSPISGHRSVSWYQQTPGQGLQFLFEYFSETQRNKGNFPGRFSGRQFSNSRSEMNVSTLELGDSALYLCASSPEGSGNTIYFGEGSWLTVV.

DNA of the CDR3: TGTGCCAGCTCACCCGGGACTAGCGAGAAGCAGTACTTC. Translating gives CASSPGTSEKQYF. V and J are TRBV18 and TRBJ2-7, with 10 bases that match TRBD2. Germline CDR1 and CDR2: KGHSH and LQKENI. With 3 bases clipped from V and 8 bases from J, the junction kept 4 bases outside the gene matches. This CDR3 comprises 13 residues.

CDR3 loop: CASSFDGTDTQYF. CDR3 bases: TGTGCCAGCAGCTTCGACGGGACAGATACGCAGTATTTT. The chain uses TRBV5-4 and TRBJ2-3; no clear D gene. Trimming took 2 bases from V and 3 from J, leaving 7 bases between them. The CDR3 has 13 residues. Germline values: CDR1 SGHNT, CDR2 YYREEE (reference sequence).

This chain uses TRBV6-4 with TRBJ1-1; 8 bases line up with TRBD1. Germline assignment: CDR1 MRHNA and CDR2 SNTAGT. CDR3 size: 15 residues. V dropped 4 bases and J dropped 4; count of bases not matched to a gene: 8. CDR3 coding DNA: TGTGCCAGCAGTGCAACCCTGCAGGGGGCCACTGAAGCTTTCTTT. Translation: CASSATLQGATEAFF.

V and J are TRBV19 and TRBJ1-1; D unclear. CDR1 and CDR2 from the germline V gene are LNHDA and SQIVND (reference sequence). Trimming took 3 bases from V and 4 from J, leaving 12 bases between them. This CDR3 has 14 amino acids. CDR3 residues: CASSMGLAGTEAFF. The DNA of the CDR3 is TGTGCCAGTAGTATGGGTCTGGCGGGCACTGAAGCTTTCTTT. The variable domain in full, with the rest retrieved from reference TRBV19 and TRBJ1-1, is DGGITQSPKYLFRKEGQNVTLSCEQNLNHDAMYWYRQDPGQGLRLIYYSQIVNDFQKGDIAEGYSVSREKKESFPLTVTSAQKNPTAFYLCASSMGLAGTEAFFGQGTRLTVV.

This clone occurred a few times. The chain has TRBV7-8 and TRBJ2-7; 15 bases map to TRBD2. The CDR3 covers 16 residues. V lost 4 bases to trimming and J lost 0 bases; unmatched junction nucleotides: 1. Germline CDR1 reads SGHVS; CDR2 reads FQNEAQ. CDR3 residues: CASSWTSGRASYEQYF. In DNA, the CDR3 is TGTGCCAGCAGCTGGACTAGCGGGAGGGCCTCCTACGAGCAGTACTTC.

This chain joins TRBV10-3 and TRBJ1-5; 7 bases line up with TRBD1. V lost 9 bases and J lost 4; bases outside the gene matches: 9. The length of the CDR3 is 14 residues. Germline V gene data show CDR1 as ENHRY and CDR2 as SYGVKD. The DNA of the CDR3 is TGTGCCATAAGGGGAACAGGGGCGAATCAGCCCCAGCATTTT. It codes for CAIRGTGANQPQHF.

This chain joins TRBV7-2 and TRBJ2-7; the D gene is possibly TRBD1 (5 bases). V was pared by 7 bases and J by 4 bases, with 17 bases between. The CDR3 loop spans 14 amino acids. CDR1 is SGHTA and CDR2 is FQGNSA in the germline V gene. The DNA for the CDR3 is TGTGCCAGCACTCCAGGACCCAGGGAATACGAGCAGTACTTC. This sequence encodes CASTPGPREYEQYF.

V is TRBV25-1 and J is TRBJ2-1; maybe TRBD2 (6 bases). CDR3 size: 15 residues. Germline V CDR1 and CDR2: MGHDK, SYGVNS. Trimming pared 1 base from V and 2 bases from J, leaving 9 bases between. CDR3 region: CASSELQRAYNEQFF. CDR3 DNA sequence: TGTGCCAGCAGTGAATTACAGCGGGCCTACAATGAGCAGTTCTTC.

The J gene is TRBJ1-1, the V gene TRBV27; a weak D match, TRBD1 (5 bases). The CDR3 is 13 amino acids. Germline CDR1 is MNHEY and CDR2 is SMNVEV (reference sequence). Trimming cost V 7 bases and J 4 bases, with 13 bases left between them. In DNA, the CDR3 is TGTGCCAGCACCGGCGGGGGGTCCACTGAAGCTTTCTTT. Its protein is CASTGGGSTEAFF.

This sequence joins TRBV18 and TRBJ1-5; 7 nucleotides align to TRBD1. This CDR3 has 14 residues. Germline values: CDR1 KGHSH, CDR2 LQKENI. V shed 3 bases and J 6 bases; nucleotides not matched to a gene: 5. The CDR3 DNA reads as TGTGCCAGCTCACCTTTACAGGGGCTTCAGCCCCAGCATTTT. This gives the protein CASSPLQGLQPQHF.

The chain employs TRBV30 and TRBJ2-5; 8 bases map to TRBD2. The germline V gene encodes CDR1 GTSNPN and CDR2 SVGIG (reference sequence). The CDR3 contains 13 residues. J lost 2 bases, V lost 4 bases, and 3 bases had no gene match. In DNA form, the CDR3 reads TGTGCCTGGAAGGTAGCGGGGCAAGAGACCCAGTACTTC. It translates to CAWKVAGQETQYF.

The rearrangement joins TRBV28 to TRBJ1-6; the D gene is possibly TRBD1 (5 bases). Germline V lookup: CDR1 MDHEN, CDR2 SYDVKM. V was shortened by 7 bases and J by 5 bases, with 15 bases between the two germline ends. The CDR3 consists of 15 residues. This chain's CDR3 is CASNPGTRDNSPLHF. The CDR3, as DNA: TGTGCCAGCAACCCCGGGACTAGGGATAATTCACCCCTCCACTTT.

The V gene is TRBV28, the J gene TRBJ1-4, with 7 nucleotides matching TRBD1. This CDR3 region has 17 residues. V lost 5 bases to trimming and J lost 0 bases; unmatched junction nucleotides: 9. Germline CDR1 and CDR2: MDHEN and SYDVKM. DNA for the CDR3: TGTGCCAGCAGTCTACAGGACAGGATTGCAACTAATGAAAAACTGTTTTTT. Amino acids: CASSLQDRIATNEKLFF.